These 30 T cell receptor beta chains came from one sample sequenced in a study of CD8 T cells in Susac syndrome. It was with random hexamers that roughly 0.45 to 1 ug RNA was reverse transcribed. Each CDR3 protein gets one entry after TCRdb re-called the immunoSEQ multiplex PCR reads with MiXCR. The sample lists tens of thousands of distinct CDR3 sequences, 96% occurring once. Sequencing input: CD4+ T cells from PBMCs. The source of these receptors is a human donor with multiple sclerosis.

The chain recombines TRBV29-1 with TRBJ2-1; D is perhaps TRBD2 (7 bases). Trimming cost V 2 bases and J 7 bases, with 21 bases left between them. The CDR3 is made up of 16 amino acids. CDR1 is SQVTM and CDR2 is ANQGSEA in the germline V gene. The CDR3 protein is CSVEPLLRGGRNEQFF. The CDR3 bases are TGCAGCGTTGAACCCCTCTTGAGGGGGGGCCGGAATGAGCAGTTCTTC.

The rearrangement links TRBV12-3 or TRBV12-4 to TRBJ1-1; TRBD1 might be the D (5 bases). The CDR3 is 15 residues long. The V and J ends lost 3 bases and 8 bases respectively, with 19 bases between them. This chain's CDR3 is CASSFLDVRGNEAFF. The CDR3 DNA sequence: TGTGCCAGCAGTTTTCTGGATGTACGGGGGAACGAAGCTTTCTTT.

The V and J genes are TRBV7-9 and TRBJ2-4, with 7 positions matching TRBD1. This CDR3 region has 15 residues. The V segment lost 6 bases and the J segment 3 bases; nucleotides outside the gene matches: 8. From germline, CDR1 is SEHNR and CDR2 FQNEAQ (reference sequence). CDR3 residues: CASSRQGGGKNIQYF. The CDR3, as DNA: TGTGCCAGCAGTCGACAGGGCGGAGGCAAAAACATTCAGTACTTC. Complete variable domain (other parts from reference TRBV7-9 and TRBJ2-4): DTGVSQNPRHKITKRGQNVTFRCDPISEHNRLYWYRQTLGQGPEFLTYFQNEAQLEKSRLLSDRFSAERPKGSFSTLEIQRTEQGDSAMYLCASSRQGGGKNIQYFGAGTRLSVL.

The CDR3 reads CASRQAGGMTEAFF. CDR3 bases: TGTGCCAGCAGGCAGGCCGGGGGAATGACTGAAGCTTTCTTT. The chain employs TRBV28 and TRBJ1-1; weak D call: TRBD1 (5 bases). CDR1 is MDHEN and CDR2 is SYDVKM in the germline V gene. The CDR3 runs to 14 residues. The ends were cut back, 6 bases at V and 5 bases at J, with 16 bases in the middle.

This clonotype was observed a single time. The chain combines TRBV3-1 with TRBJ1-1, with 10 bases fitting TRBD1. After removal of 2 bases from V and 6 bases from J, the junction contained 6 bases not matched to a gene. The CDR3 loop spans 15 amino acids. Germline values: CDR1 LGHDT, CDR2 YNNKEL (reference sequence). The CDR3 reads CASSQRQGAAAEAFF. As DNA, the CDR3 is TGTGCCAGCAGCCAACGACAGGGGGCCGCGGCTGAAGCTTTCTTT.

This chain links TRBV7-6 with TRBJ2-5, with TRBD1 matching 8 bases. Germline loops: CDR1 SGHVS, CDR2 FNYEAQ. This CDR3 has 14 amino acids. The J segment lost 3 bases and the V segment lost 1 base, leaving 1 base of the junction unmatched. The CDR3 bases are TGTGCCAGCAGCTTAGAGACAGGGGAAGAGACCCAGTACTTC. Its translation: CASSLETGEETQYF.

The rearrangement uses TRBV7-2 and TRBJ2-4; 8 bases line up with TRBD2. This CDR3 region has 16 residues. V lost 0 bases, J lost 5 bases, and 6 bases stayed unmatched. CDR1 and CDR2 from the germline V gene are SGHTA and FQGNSA. Here the CDR3 reads CASSLAPSGGENIQYF. CDR3 coding DNA: TGTGCCAGCAGCTTAGCACCCTCGGGGGGGGAAAACATTCAGTACTTC.

The V call is TRBV5-6, the J call TRBJ1-2; TRBD1 is a possible D gene (6 bases). CDR3 size: 16 residues. Germline-derived CDR1 and CDR2 are SGHDT and YYEEEE. The V end lost 4 bases, the J end lost 2 bases, and 18 bases lay between the germline ends. The DNA for the CDR3 is TGTGCCAGCAGCCTGAGACAGGCAACAACCAACTATGGCTACACCTTC. Amino acids: CASSLRQATTNYGYTF.

The chain combines TRBV12-3 or TRBV12-4 with TRBJ1-1; D gene ambiguous. This CDR3 is 12 amino acids long. Trimming took 1 base from V and 6 from J, leaving 6 bases between them. CDR3 in DNA: TGTGCCAGCAGTTTAGTGGCAGCTGAAGCTTTCTTT. Amino acid sequence: CASSLVAAEAFF.

The chain employs TRBV6-2 or TRBV6-3 and TRBJ1-5; no firm D call. The V end lost 0 bases, the J end lost 4 bases, and 7 bases lay between the germline ends. The CDR3 runs 14 residues. CDR1 and CDR2 from the germline V gene are MNHEY and SVGEGT. The CDR3 loop is CASSYSLGNQPQHF. The CDR3 region has the DNA TGTGCCAGCAGTTACTCTTTGGGAAATCAGCCCCAGCATTTT.

The rearrangement uses TRBV5-1 and TRBJ2-2, with TRBD1 matching over 7 bases. This CDR3 spans 17 amino acids. CDR1 and CDR2 from the germline V gene are SGHRS and YFSETQ. The J segment lost 1 base and the V segment lost 0 bases, leaving 6 bases of the junction unmatched. The CDR3 sequence is CASSLGGQAENTGELFF. CDR3 nucleotide sequence: TGCGCCAGCAGCTTGGGAGGACAGGCCGAGAACACCGGGGAGCTGTTTTTT.

J is TRBJ2-1 and V is TRBV20-1, with TRBD2 as a possible D gene (7 bases). The CDR3 runs 13 residues. Trimming stripped 7 bases from V and 4 bases from J, with 14 bases between. Germline CDR1 reads DFQATT; CDR2 reads SNEGSKA (reference sequence). CDR3 coding DNA: TGCAGTGTATGGGGGGGCGTTTACAATGAGCAGTTCTTC. Its translation is CSVWGGVYNEQFF.

The V and J genes are TRBV12-3 or TRBV12-4 and TRBJ2-4, with 7 positions matching TRBD2. Losses at the gene ends were 3 bases for V and 9 bases for J; bases not matched to a gene: 11. This CDR3 spans 15 amino acids. The CDR3 sequence is CASSFGPAGDIIQYF. The CDR3 DNA reads as TGTGCCAGCAGTTTTGGGCCGGCGGGGGATATCATTCAGTACTTC.

The J gene is TRBJ2-5, the V gene TRBV5-1; 7 nucleotides agree with TRBD1. Germline loops: CDR1 SGHRS, CDR2 YFSETQ. After removal of 3 bases from V and 4 bases from J, the junction contained 12 bases not matched to a gene. The CDR3 runs 16 residues. This CDR3 reads CASSSYRGEMAETQYF. The CDR3 coding sequence is TGCGCCAGCAGCTCTTACAGGGGCGAAATGGCAGAGACCCAGTACTTC.

V usage is TRBV9 and J usage is TRBJ2-2; D is possibly TRBD1 (5 bases). This CDR3 has 15 amino acids. Germline V gene data show CDR1 as SGDLS and CDR2 as YYNGEE. V lost 6 bases and J lost 5, with 17 bases in between. CDR3 sequence reads: CASTPDAGRTGELFF. The DNA for the CDR3 is TGTGCCAGCACCCCAGACGCAGGGCGAACCGGGGAGCTGTTTTTT.

The chain links TRBV6-1 to TRBJ2-5; TRBD2 matches 14 bases. V shed 6 bases, J shed 1 base, and the junction held 4 bases outside the gene matches. Germline CDR1 and CDR2: MNHNS and SASEGT. The CDR3 has 16 residues. The CDR3 reads CASSQGLAGAQETQYF. In DNA, the CDR3 is TGTGCCAGCAGCCAGGGACTAGCGGGGGCCCAAGAGACCCAGTACTTC.

CDR3 in amino acids: CASSFLAGSYGYTF. CDR3 in DNA: TGTGCCAGCAGTTTTCTGGCAGGCAGCTATGGCTACACCTTC. The chain has TRBV12-3 or TRBV12-4 and TRBJ1-2; D ambiguous. Trimming cost V 3 bases and J 4 bases, with 12 bases left between them. The CDR3 runs 14 residues.

This chain links TRBV5-4 with TRBJ2-6; 7 nucleotides line up with TRBD1. Germline V gene sequence: CDR1 SGHNT, CDR2 YYREEE (reference sequence). V gave up 8 bases and J gave up 1 base; unmatched junction bases: 0. The CDR3 covers 13 residues. CDR3 sequence reads: CARQGSGANVLTF. The CDR3 DNA follows: TGTGCCAGACAGGGGTCTGGGGCCAACGTCCTGACTTTC.

V gene TRBV7-9 combines with J gene TRBJ2-5; D is ambiguous. This CDR3 region has 13 residues. The germline CDR1 and CDR2 sequences are SEHNR and FQNEAQ (reference sequence). Trimming shortened V by 7 bases and J by 7 bases, and 16 bases separated the two germline ends. CDR3 nucleotide sequence: TGTGCCAGCACCCTGGTCCCTGGGCCGACCCAGTACTTC. The encoded protein is CASTLVPGPTQYF.

The chain combines TRBV20-1 with TRBJ2-2; D unclear. The CDR3 has 14 residues. Trimming removed 0 bases at V and 4 bases at J, with 9 bases between. Looked up from germline, CDR1 is DFQATT and CDR2 is SNEGSKA (reference sequence). CDR3 sequence reads: CSARDRGTTGELFF. CDR3 bases: TGCAGTGCTAGAGATAGAGGTACCACCGGGGAGCTGTTTTTT.

The chain combines TRBV3-1 with TRBJ1-1, with a tentative D call TRBD1 (5 bases). The germline V gene encodes CDR1 LGHDT and CDR2 YNNKEL (reference sequence). V was clipped by 2 bases and J by 5 bases, with 12 bases between them. This CDR3 comprises 14 residues. The CDR3 region has the DNA TGTGCCAGCAGCCAACAGGGAGGGAGGACTGAAGCTTTCTTT. It yields the protein CASSQQGGRTEAFF.

V and J are TRBV7-9 and TRBJ1-1; 8 bases match TRBD1. CDR1 and CDR2 from the germline V gene are SEHNR and FQNEAQ (reference sequence). With 5 bases clipped from V and 1 base from J, the junction kept 6 bases outside the gene matches. The CDR3 sequence is 15 residues long. CDR3 DNA sequence: TGTGCCAGCAGCCCCCGGGACAGGAAGAACACTGAAGCTTTCTTT. This sequence encodes CASSPRDRKNTEAFF.

This clonotype was observed a single time. The chain is built from TRBV30 and TRBJ2-1, with 9 bases fitting TRBD2. Germline CDR1 reads GTSNPN; CDR2 reads SVGIG (reference sequence). Unmatched junction bases numbered 10, after V lost 0 bases and J lost 10 bases. There are 15 residues in the CDR3. The CDR3 reads CAWSVAGGGAREQFF. CDR3 bases: TGTGCCTGGAGTGTAGCAGGCGGGGGGGCCCGGGAGCAGTTCTTC.

The chain links TRBV28 to TRBJ2-7, with D possibly TRBD2 on 6 matching bases. With 1 base removed from V and 3 bases from J, the gap between germline ends came to 19 bases. This CDR3 spans 17 amino acids. The germline V gene has CDR1 MDHEN and CDR2 SYDVKM. The CDR3 region has the DNA TGTGCCAGCAGTTTATTAGGGGATTACGGGGGAAACTACGAGCAGTACTTC. It codes for CASSLLGDYGGNYEQYF.

V usage is TRBV20-1 and J usage is TRBJ1-6; D remains ambiguous. The CDR3 loop spans 12 amino acids. Trimming stripped 6 bases from V and 14 bases from J, with 17 bases between. Germline V CDR1 and CDR2: DFQATT, SNEGSKA (reference sequence). The CDR3 spells CSAKWRDETLHF. The DNA for the CDR3 is TGCAGTGCCAAGTGGCGGGATGAAACCCTCCACTTT.

This chain uses TRBV11-1 with TRBJ1-1, with D perhaps matching TRBD1 (6 bases). Deletions cut 2 bases from V and 7 bases from J, with 11 bases between. The CDR3 is made up of 13 amino acids. The V gene's germline CDR1 is SGHAT and CDR2 FQDESV (reference sequence). The CDR3 sequence is CASSLRGGGEAFF. The CDR3 bases are TGTGCCAGCAGCTTACGGGGAGGGGGTGAAGCTTTCTTT.

V is TRBV7-9 and J is TRBJ2-7; 10 bases match TRBD1. Germline V gives CDR1 SEHNR, CDR2 FQNEAQ (reference sequence). V lost 4 bases and J lost 6; bases outside the gene matches: 9. The CDR3 has 15 residues. In DNA form, the CDR3 reads TGTGCCAGCAGCTCCTCCGGGACAGGGGTGCTCGAGCAGTACTTC. This gives the protein CASSSSGTGVLEQYF. Complete variable domain (other parts from reference TRBV7-9 and TRBJ2-7): DTGVSQNPRHKITKRGQNVTFRCDPISEHNRLYWYRQTLGQGPEFLTYFQNEAQLEKSRLLSDRFSAERPKGSFSTLEIQRTEQGDSAMYLCASSSSGTGVLEQYFGPGTRLTVT.

The chain links TRBV12-3 or TRBV12-4 to TRBJ2-7; possible D gene TRBD2, 7 bases. This CDR3 has 16 amino acids. V gave up 6 bases and J gave up 0 bases, with 18 bases separating them. Here the CDR3 reads CASSRGWAGASYEQYF. As DNA, the CDR3 is TGTGCCAGCAGCCGCGGTTGGGCGGGGGCCTCCTACGAGCAGTACTTC.

The rearrangement uses TRBV29-1 and TRBJ1-2, with D unresolved. Germline V gives CDR1 SQVTM, CDR2 ANQGSEA. This CDR3 has 9 amino acids. Deletions cut 8 bases from V and 3 bases from J, with 4 bases between. This CDR3 reads CSCDYGYTF. CDR3 nucleotides: TGCAGCTGCGACTATGGCTACACCTTC.

The CDR3 region has the DNA TGTGCCAGCAGCTTGGCCGGGACACTCTACGAGCAGTACTTC. This sequence encodes CASSLAGTLYEQYF. This chain joins TRBV11-2 and TRBJ2-7, with D possibly matching TRBD1 (6 bases). CDR3 length: 14 residues. Germline loops: CDR1 SGHAT, CDR2 FQNNGV. V was pared by 3 bases and J by 3 bases, with 12 bases between.